A selection of T cell receptor beta chains follows, all from one sample in a study of beta chain features in type 1 diabetes. Sequencing was performed with immunoSEQ multiplex PCR; in TCRdb, only in-frame clones are kept and a portion is missing. This table holds around 650,000 clones, around 12% found once. The sequencing sample was made of naive CD4+ T cells from blood. Receptor source: a man aged 30 to 45 with type 1 diabetes. The CDR3 runs from the conserved cysteine through the conserved F or W. D genes are given only for firm matches. The listing skips clone size in some rows; elsewhere it reads once, few, many or a size class.

few	TRBV7-9	TRBD1	TRBJ1-3	CASSSGRDRSFSGNTIYF	TGTGCCAGCAGCTCTGGGAGGGACAGGTCCTTCTCTGGAAACACCATATATTTT
few	TRBV29-1	NA	TRBJ1-5	CSVRSGGEGQPQHF	TGCAGCGTTCGGTCCGGGGGCGAAGGTCAGCCCCAGCATTTT
few	TRBV2	NA	TRBJ2-7	CASRPYQSHSYEQYF	TGTGCCAGCAGGCCTTATCAGTCTCATAGTTACGAGCAGTACTTC
few	TRBV11-2	TRBD2	TRBJ2-5	CASSAPGLQETQYF	TGTGCCAGCAGCGCCCCGGGACTACAAGAGACCCAGTACTTC
few	TRBV19	TRBD1	TRBJ1-1	CASTQQGGEAFF	TGTGCCAGTACTCAACAGGGGGGTGAAGCTTTCTTT
few	TRBV2	NA	TRBJ1-2	CASSEVGLYGYTF	TGTGCCAGCAGTGAAGTAGGGCTCTATGGCTACACCTTC
NA	TRBV28	NA	TRBJ1-2	CASRVNYGYTF	TGTGCCAGCAGGGTGAACTATGGCTACACCTTC
NA	TRBV6-5	TRBD1	TRBJ1-2	CASSAPGGTYGYTF	TGTGCCAGCAGTGCCCCAGGGGGTACCTATGGCTACACCTTC
few	TRBV20-1	NA	TRBJ2-1	CSALDQNEQFF	TGCAGTGCTCTGGACCAAAATGAGCAGTTCTTC
NA	TRBV7-2	NA	TRBJ2-5	CASSLAGAQETQYF	TGTGCCAGCAGCTTAGCGGGGGCCCAAGAGACCCAGTACTTC
few	TRBV7-9	NA	TRBJ1-6	CASSPPNSPLHF	TGTGCCAGCAGCCCGCCGAATTCACCCCTCCACTTT
few	TRBV27	TRBD1	TRBJ2-7	CASSIYRGFDEQYF	TGTGCCAGCAGTATCTACAGGGGGTTCGACGAGCAGTACTTC
NA	TRBV6-5	TRBD1	TRBJ2-7	CASTPGQDSYEQYF	TGTGCCAGCACTCCGGGACAGGACTCCTACGAGCAGTACTTC
NA	TRBV9	TRBD1	TRBJ1-2	CASSGQPTGLGYTF	TGTGCCAGCAGCGGACAACCGACAGGGCTCGGCTACACCTTC
NA	TRBV5-4	NA	TRBJ2-7	CASSSGTWGEQYF	TGTGCCAGCAGCTCCGGGACGTGGGGCGAGCAGTACTTC
NA	TRBV7-2	TRBD2	TRBJ2-1	CASSSVPRGGPFF	TGTGCCAGCAGCTCAGTCCCCCGGGGGGGCCCCTTCTTC
few	TRBV10-3	NA	TRBJ2-4	CAISEGDLAKNIQYF	TGTGCCATCAGTGAGGGAGATCTGGCCAAAAACATTCAGTACTTC
NA	TRBV2	TRBD1	TRBJ1-5	CASSEGGGRNQPQHF	TGTGCCAGCAGTGAAGGAGGGGGCCGGAATCAGCCCCAGCATTTT
once	TRBV5-1	NA	TRBJ1-4	CASSLKGSQNEKLFF	TGCGCCAGCAGCTTGAAAGGTTCCCAGAATGAAAAACTGTTTTTT
few	TRBV5-4	TRBD1	TRBJ1-6	CASSLGSGGNSPLHF	TGTGCCAGCAGCTTGGGATCAGGGGGAAATTCACCCCTCCACTTT
NA	TRBV25-1	NA	TRBJ1-2	CASRLTEDYGYTF	TGTGCCAGCAGATTGACGGAGGACTATGGCTACACCTTC
few	TRBV5-1	NA	TRBJ1-6	CASSLFGSGNSPLHF	TGCGCCAGCAGCTTGTTTGGCAGCGGTAATTCACCCCTCCACTTT
NA	TRBV25-1	TRBD1	TRBJ1-1	CASSLPGTGFTEAFF	TGTGCCAGCAGTCTCCCCGGGACAGGGTTCACTGAAGCTTTCTTT
NA	TRBV7-2	NA	TRBJ2-7	CASSLGGRSYEQYF	TGTGCCAGCAGCTTAGGGGGCAGGTCCTACGAGCAGTACTTC
few	TRBV25-1	NA	TRBJ1-5	CASSEYLGGQPQHF	TGTGCCAGCAGTGAATATCTTGGGGGACAGCCCCAGCATTTT
NA	TRBV4-2	NA	TRBJ2-5	CASSQDRQETQYF	TGTGCCAGCAGCCAAGACAGGCAAGAGACCCAGTACTTC
NA	TRBV18	NA	TRBJ1-5	CASSSYSGTGNQPQHF	TGTGCCAGCTCATCTTACAGCGGTACGGGCAATCAGCCCCAGCATTTT
few	TRBV5-6	TRBD2	TRBJ2-5	CASSFGPGGETQYF	TGTGCCAGCAGCTTTGGACCGGGAGGTGAGACCCAGTACTTC
NA	TRBV7-2	NA	TRBJ1-5	CASSLAVAGNQPQHF	TGTGCCAGCAGCTTAGCGGTGGCGGGCAATCAGCCCCAGCATTTT